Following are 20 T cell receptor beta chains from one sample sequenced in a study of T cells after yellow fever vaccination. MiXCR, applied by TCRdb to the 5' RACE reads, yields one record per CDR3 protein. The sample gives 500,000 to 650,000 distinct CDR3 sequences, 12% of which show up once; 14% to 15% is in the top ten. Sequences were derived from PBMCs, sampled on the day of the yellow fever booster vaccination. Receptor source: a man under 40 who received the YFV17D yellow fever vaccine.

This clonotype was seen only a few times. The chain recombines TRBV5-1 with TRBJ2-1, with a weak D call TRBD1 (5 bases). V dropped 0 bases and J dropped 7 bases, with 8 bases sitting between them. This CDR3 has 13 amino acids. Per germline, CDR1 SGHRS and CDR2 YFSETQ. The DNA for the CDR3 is TGCGCCAGCAGCTTGGAGGGGTTTAATGAGCAGTTCTTC. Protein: CASSLEGFNEQFF.

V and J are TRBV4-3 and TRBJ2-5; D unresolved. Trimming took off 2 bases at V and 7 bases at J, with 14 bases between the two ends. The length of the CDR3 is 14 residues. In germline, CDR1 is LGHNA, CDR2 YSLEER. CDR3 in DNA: TGCGCCAGCAGCCAATCTTTTACAGCGAGGACCCAGTACTTC. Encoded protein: CASSQSFTARTQYF.

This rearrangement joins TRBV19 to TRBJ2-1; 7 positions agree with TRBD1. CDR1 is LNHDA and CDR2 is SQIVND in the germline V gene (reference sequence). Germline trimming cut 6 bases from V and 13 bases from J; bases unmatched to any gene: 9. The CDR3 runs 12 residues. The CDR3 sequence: CASRAVQGVQFF. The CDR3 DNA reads TGTGCCAGTAGGGCCGTTCAGGGGGTACAGTTCTTC.

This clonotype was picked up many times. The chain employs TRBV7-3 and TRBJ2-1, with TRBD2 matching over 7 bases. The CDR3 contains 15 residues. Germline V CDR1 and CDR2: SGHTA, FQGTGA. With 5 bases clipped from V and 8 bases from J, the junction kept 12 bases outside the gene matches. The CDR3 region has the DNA TGTGCCAGCAGCCCCGCGGCGGGAGTAGTCTATGAGCAGTTCTTC. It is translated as CASSPAAGVVYEQFF. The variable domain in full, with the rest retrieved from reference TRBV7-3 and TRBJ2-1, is GAGVSQTPSNKVTEKGKYVELRCDPISGHTALYWYRQSLGQGPEFLIYFQGTGAADDSGLPNDRFFAVRPEGSVSTLKIQRTERGDSAVYLCASSPAAGVVYEQFFGPGTRLTVL.

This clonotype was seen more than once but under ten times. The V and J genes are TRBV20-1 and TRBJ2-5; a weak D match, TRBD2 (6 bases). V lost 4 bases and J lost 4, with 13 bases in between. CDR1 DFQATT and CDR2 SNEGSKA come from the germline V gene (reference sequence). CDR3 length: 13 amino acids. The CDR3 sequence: CSATGGGLETQYF. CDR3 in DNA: TGCAGTGCTACCGGTGGGGGGTTAGAGACCCAGTACTTC.

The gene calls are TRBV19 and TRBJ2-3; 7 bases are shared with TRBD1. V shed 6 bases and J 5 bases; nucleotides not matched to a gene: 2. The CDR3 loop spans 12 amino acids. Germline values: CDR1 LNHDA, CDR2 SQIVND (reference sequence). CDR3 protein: CASSDRVDTQYF. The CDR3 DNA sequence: TGTGCCAGTAGCGACAGGGTAGATACGCAGTATTTT. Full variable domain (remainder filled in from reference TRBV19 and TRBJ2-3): DGGITQSPKYLFRKEGQNVTLSCEQNLNHDAMYWYRQDPGQGLRLIYYSQIVNDFQKGDIAEGYSVSREKKESFPLTVTSAQKNPTAFYLCASSDRVDTQYFGPGTRLTVL.

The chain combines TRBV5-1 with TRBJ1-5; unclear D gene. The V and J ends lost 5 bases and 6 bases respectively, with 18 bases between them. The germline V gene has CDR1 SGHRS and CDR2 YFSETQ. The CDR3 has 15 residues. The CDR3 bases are TGCGCCAGCAGGATAGGAGCGGGCGAGACTCAGCCCCAGCATTTT. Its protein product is CASRIGAGETQPQHF.

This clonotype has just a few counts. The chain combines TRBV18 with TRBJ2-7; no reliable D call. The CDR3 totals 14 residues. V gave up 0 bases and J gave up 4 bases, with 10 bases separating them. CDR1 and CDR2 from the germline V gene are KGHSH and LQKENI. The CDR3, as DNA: TGTGCCAGCTCACCACCCCAGACACCTTACGAGCAGTACTTC. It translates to CASSPPQTPYEQYF.

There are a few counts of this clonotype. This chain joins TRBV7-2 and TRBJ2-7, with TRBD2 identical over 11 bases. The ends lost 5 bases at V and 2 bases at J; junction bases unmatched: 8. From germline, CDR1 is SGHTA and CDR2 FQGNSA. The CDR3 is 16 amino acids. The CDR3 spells CASSIGSGRVPYEQYF. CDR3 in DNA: TGTGCCAGCAGCATCGGTAGCGGGAGGGTACCCTACGAGCAGTACTTC.

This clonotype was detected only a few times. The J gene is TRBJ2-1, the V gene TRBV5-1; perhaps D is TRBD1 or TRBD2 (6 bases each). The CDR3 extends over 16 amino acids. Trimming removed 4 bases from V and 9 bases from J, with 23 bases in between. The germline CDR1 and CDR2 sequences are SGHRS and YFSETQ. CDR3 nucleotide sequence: TGCGCCAGCAGCCTAGGGACGGGGGCCCTCTGGATTGAGCAGTTCTTC. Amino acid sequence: CASSLGTGALWIEQFF.

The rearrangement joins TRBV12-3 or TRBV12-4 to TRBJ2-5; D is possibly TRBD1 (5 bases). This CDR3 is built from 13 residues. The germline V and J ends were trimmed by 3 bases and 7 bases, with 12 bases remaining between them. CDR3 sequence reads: CASSFAGPLTQYF. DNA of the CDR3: TGTGCCAGCAGTTTCGCAGGGCCCCTGACCCAGTACTTC.

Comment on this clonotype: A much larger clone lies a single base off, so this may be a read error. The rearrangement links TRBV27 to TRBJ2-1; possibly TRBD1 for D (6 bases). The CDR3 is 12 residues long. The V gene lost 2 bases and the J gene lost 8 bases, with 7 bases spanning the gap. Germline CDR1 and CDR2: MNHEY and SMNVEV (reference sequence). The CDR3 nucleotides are TGTGCCAGCAGTTTAAAGGGGGATGAGCAGTTCTTC. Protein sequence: CASSLKGDEQFF.

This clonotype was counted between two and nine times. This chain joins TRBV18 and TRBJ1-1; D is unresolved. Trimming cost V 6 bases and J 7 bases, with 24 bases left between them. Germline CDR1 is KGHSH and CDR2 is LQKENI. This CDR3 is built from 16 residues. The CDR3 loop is CASSPFGARSGDEAFF. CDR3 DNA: TGTGCCAGCTCTCCCTTTGGAGCGCGGTCCGGAGATGAAGCTTTCTTT.

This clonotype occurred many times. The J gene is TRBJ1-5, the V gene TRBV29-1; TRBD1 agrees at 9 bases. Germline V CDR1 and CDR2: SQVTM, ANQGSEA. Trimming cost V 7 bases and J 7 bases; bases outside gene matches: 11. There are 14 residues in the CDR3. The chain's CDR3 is CSAEAGDRVQPQHF. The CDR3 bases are TGCAGCGCCGAGGCGGGGGACAGGGTACAGCCCCAGCATTTT. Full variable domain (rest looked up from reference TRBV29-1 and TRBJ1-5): SAVISQKPSRDICQRGTSLTIQCQVDSQVTMMFWYRQQPGQSLTLIATANQGSEATYESGFVIDKFPISRPNLTFSTLTVSNMSPEDSSIYLCSAEAGDRVQPQHFGDGTRLSIL.

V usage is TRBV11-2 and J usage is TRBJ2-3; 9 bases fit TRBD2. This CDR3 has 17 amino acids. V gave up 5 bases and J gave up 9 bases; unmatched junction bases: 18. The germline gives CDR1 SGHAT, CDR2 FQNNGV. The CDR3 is CASSERHVAGGPLTQYF. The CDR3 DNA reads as TGTGCCAGCAGCGAGCGACACGTGGCGGGAGGGCCATTAACGCAGTATTTT.

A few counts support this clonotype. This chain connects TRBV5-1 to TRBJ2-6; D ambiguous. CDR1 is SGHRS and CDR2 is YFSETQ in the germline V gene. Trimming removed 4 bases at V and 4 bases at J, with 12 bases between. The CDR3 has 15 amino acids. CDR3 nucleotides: TGCGCCAGCAGCAGCGACACGTTCGGGGCCAACGTCCTGACTTTC. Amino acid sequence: CASSSDTFGANVLTF.

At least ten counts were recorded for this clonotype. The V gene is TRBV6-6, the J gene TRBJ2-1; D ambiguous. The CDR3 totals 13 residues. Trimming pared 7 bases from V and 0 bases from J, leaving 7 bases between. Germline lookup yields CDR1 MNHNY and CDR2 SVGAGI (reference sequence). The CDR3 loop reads CASNRDSYNEQFF. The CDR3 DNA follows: TGTGCCAGCAACCGAGACTCCTACAATGAGCAGTTCTTC.

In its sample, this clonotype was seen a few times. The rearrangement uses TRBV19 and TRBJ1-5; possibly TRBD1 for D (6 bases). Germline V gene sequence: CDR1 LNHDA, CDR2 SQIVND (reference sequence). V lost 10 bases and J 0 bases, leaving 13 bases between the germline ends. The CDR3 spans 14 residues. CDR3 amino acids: CATDGQFSNQPQHF. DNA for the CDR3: TGTGCCACCGACGGACAGTTTAGCAATCAGCCCCAGCATTTT.

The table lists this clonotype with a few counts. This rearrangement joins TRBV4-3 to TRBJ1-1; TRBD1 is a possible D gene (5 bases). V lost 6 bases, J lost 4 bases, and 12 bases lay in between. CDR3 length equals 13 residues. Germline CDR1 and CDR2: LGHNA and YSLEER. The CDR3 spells CASRMGGGTEAFF. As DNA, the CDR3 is TGCGCCAGCAGGATGGGGGGGGGCACTGAAGCTTTCTTT.

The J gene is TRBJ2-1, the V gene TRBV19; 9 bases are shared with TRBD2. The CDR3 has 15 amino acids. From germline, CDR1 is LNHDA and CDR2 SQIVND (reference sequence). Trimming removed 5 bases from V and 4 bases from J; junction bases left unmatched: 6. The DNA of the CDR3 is TGTGCCAGTAGTCCCCGCGCGGGAGGGTACAATGAGCAGTTCTTC. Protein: CASSPRAGGYNEQFF.